This entry features one T cell receptor beta chain sequence. The V gene's germline CDR1 is MDHEN and CDR2 SYDVKM. V lost 4 bases to trimming and J lost 6 bases, with 20 bases between them. The CDR3 totals 16 residues. The entry originates in a study of blood T cell repertoires in COVID-19. As for the study in general: COVID-19 samples from acute and convalescent phases originated in the United States, Italy and Spain. The analysed material was cDNA or gDNA that came from T cells, B-cell-depleted T cells, or PBMCs.

Original processing notes: From reference gene primer amplification, estimates of nucleated cell counts were derived. Clones were read by immunoSEQ multiplex PCR, and TCRdb kept only the in-frame ones, dropping some. The V and J calls and clone size were taken over from that table, and D and trimming were inferred from the DNA. The sample holds tens of thousands of clones; roughly 91% are singletons and the top ten take around 5%. The V call is TRBV28, the J call TRBJ2-3; D gene ambiguous. This sequence originates from a woman at least 80 years old with active COVID-19. Input material: peripheral blood. The CDR3 sequence: CASSSSSSFDLDTQYF. In DNA form, the CDR3 reads TGTGCCAGCAGTTCGAGTAGCTCTTTCGATCTGGATACGCAGTATTTT.